The subject of this entry is one T cell receptor beta chain. As yet, its antigen is unknown. Compared with germline, one end of the junction differs, possibly owing to a read error. The entry originates in a study of tumor and adjacent non-tumor tissue in lung cancer. Study summary: Aged roughly 31 to 80 years, patients included roughly 10 men and roughly 5 women with stage I to III disease.

General study points: Normal lung showed higher cumulative top 100 clone frequency than tumor. TCR diversity was significantly greater in tumor than normal lung tissue.

This sample's RNA came from whole unsorted tissue. The library came from three nested PCR rounds adapted from ARM-PCR protocols. TCRdb re-called the multiplex PCR reads with MiXCR, one entry per CDR3 protein. Of under 250,000 distinct CDR3 sequences detected, approximately 74% appear once; the ten largest clones hold around 25%. The germline V gene encodes CDR1 SGHNT and CDR2 YENEEA. This CDR3 has 15 amino acids. Sequencing was done on a sample of lung tumor tissue. The J gene is TRBJ2-1, the V gene TRBV11-3; TRBD2 aligns across 9 bases. This receptor was identified in a man in his fifties or sixties with non-small cell lung cancer. CDR3 in amino acids: CVSTSEAGGYNEQFF. The CDR3 bases are TGTGTCAGCACCTCCGAGGCGGGGGGGTACAATGAGCAGTTCTTC.